This T cell receptor beta chain was sequenced in a study of control samples from healthy donors and cancer patients. This table comes from immunoSEQ multiplex PCR, and its TCRdb copy is limited to in-frame clones, with some not included. The sample has 110,000 to 150,000 clones; 89% are singletons. The sequenced sample consisted of blood. The origin of this receptor is a young man in good health.

CDR3 DNA: TGTGCCAGCTCACGGACAGATTCCTACAATGAGCAGTTCTTC. It is translated as CASSRTDSYNEQFF. The chain couples TRBV18 to TRBJ2-1; D perhaps matches TRBD1 (6 bases). The V end lost 4 bases, the J end lost 1 base, and 8 bases lay between the germline ends. The V gene's germline CDR1 is KGHSH and CDR2 LQKENI. The CDR3 has 14 amino acids.